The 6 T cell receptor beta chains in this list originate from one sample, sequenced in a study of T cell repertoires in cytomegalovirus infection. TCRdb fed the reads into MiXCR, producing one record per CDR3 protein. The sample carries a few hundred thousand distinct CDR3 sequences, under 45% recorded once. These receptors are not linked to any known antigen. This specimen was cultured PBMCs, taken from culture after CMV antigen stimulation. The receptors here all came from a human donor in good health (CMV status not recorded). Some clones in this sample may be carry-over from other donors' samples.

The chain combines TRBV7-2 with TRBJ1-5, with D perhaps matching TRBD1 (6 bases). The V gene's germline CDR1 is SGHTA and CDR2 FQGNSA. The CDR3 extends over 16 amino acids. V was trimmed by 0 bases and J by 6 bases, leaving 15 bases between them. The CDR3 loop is CASSLAGGRVGQPQHF. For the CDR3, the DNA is TGTGCCAGCAGCTTAGCGGGGGGCAGGGTGGGTCAGCCCCAGCATTTT.

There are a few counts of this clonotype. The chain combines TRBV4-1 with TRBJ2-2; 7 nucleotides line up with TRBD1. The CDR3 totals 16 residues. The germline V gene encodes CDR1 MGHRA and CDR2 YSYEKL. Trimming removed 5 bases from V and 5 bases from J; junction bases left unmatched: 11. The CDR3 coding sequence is TGCGCCAGCAGCATTTACGACAGGGCAAGGACCGGGGAGCTGTTTTTT. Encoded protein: CASSIYDRARTGELFF.

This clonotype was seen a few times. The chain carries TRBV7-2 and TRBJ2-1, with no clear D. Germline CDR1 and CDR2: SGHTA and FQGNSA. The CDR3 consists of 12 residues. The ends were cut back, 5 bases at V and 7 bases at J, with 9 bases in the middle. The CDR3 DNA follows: TGTGCCAGCAGCCAAAGCAGAAATGAGCAGTTCTTC. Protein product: CASSQSRNEQFF.

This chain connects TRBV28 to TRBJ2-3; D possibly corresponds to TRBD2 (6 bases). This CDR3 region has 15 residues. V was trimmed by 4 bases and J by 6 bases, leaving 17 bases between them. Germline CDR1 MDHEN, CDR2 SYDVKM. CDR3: CASSSSRGTRDTQYF. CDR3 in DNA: TGTGCCAGCAGTTCCTCCCGGGGGACCAGGGATACGCAGTATTTT.

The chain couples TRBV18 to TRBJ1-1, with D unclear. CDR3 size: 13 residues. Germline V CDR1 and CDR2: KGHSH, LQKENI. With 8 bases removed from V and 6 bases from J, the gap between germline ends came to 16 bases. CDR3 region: CASLPRGTAEAFF. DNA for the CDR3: TGTGCCAGCCTACCCCGGGGTACGGCTGAAGCTTTCTTT. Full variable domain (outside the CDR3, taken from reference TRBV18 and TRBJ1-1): NAGVMQNPRHLVRRRGQEARLRCSPMKGHSHVYWYRQLPEEGLKFMVYLQKENIIDESGMPKERFSAEFPKEGPSILRIQQVVRGDSAAYFCASLPRGTAEAFFGQGTRLTVV.

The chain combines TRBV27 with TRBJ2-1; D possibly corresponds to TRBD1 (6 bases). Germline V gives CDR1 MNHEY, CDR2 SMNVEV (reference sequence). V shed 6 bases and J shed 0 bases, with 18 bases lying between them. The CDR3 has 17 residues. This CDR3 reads CASRLTGFMDSYNEQFF. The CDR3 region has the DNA TGTGCCAGCAGACTGACAGGTTTTATGGACTCCTACAATGAGCAGTTCTTC.